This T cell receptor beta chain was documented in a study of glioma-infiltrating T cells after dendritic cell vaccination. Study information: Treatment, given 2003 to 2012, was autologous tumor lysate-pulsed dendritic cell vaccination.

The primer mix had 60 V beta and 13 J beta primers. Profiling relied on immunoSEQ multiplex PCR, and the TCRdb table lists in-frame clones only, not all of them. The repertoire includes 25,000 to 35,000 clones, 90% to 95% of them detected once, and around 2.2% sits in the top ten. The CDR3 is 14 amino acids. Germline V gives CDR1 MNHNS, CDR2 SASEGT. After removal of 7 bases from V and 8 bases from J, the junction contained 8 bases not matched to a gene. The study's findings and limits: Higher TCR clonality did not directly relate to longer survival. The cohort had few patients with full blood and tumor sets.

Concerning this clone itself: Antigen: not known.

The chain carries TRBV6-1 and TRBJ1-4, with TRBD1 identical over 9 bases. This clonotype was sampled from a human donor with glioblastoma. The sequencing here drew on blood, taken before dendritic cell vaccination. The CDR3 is CASKPGTGREKLFF. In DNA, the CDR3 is TGTGCCAGCAAACCCGGGACAGGGAGGGAAAAACTGTTTTTT.